This TCR beta chain is drawn from a study of T-cell memory formation after mild COVID-19. Study details: Clusters of TCRs were largely donor specific. Broader study findings: Balance between CD4 and CD8 was seen in clones contracting day 15 to 85, and a CD4+ lean was seen in later expanders. Some SARS-CoV-2-responding clones were already detected in memory before infection.

This clonotype was observed a handful of times. Antigen specificity is unknown. TCRdb reprocessed the 5' RACE reads with MiXCR, giving one entry per CDR3 protein. The repertoire consists of fewer than 550,000 distinct CDR3 sequences, with 15% to 20% occurring once and the leading ten covering approximately 8.1%. This CDR3 comprises 15 residues. The germline V gene has CDR1 LNHNV and CDR2 YYDKDF (reference sequence). The ends were cut back, 1 base at V and 1 base at J, with 9 bases in the middle. What was sequenced was PBMCs or a T cell subset sorted from them (not recorded which). The clonotype comes from an adult woman who had mild COVID-19 (a few samples of this study predate the infection). Cell type and time point are not known. The J gene is TRBJ2-3, the V gene TRBV15, with a tentative D call TRBD2 (6 bases). As DNA, the CDR3 is TGTGCCACCAGCAGAGGTGTAGCGGGCACAGATACGCAGTATTTT. This sequence encodes CATSRGVAGTDTQYF.